This entry lists 19 T cell receptor beta chains sequenced from one sample in a study of T-cell reconstitution after alpha-beta-depleted transplantation in children. Unique molecular identifiers were built into the TCRbeta library. TCRdb used MiXCR to reprocess the PCR reads, holding one entry per CDR3 protein. The repertoire holds about 340,000 distinct CDR3 sequences, with approximately 10% as singletons. Sequences were derived from PBMCs from the stem cell graft donor, sampled from the stem cell graft. Source of these receptors: a human donor who donated a stem cell graft to a child with acute lymphoblastic leukemia.

This clonotype was detected many times. The chain is built from TRBV5-1 and TRBJ1-1; D remains ambiguous. Trimming stripped 0 bases from V and 1 base from J, with 10 bases between. The CDR3 sequence is 15 residues long. Germline CDR1 and CDR2: SGHRS and YFSETQ. The DNA for the CDR3 is TGCGCCAGCAGCTTGGGTGTGACTTCGAACACTGAAGCTTTCTTT. This sequence encodes CASSLGVTSNTEAFF.

The V call is TRBV7-9, the J call TRBJ2-1; no firm D call. The germline CDR1 and CDR2 sequences are SEHNR and FQNEAQ (reference sequence). This CDR3 is 13 amino acids long. Deletions cut 10 bases from V and 9 bases from J, with 19 bases between. CDR3 bases: TGTGCCATCGGCTTTGGGCCCCTCCGTGAGCAGTTCTTC. It codes for CAIGFGPLREQFF.

The sample holds a few counts of this clonotype. The genes are TRBV5-1 and TRBJ1-4; weak D call: TRBD1 (6 bases). The V and J ends lost 7 bases and 1 base respectively, with 11 bases between them. The CDR3 has 14 amino acids. The germline V gene encodes CDR1 SGHRS and CDR2 YFSETQ. The chain's CDR3 is CASVRGRTNEKLFF. The CDR3 region has the DNA TGCGCCAGCGTAAGGGGGAGAACTAATGAAAAACTGTTTTTT.

The rearrangement joins TRBV4-3 to TRBJ2-7; 10 nucleotides align to TRBD2. This CDR3 contains 17 residues. The germline V gene encodes CDR1 LGHNA and CDR2 YSLEER. The V gene end was trimmed by 0 bases and the J gene end by 2 bases; junction bases not matched to a gene: 7. DNA of the CDR3: TGCGCCAGCAGCCAAGATCGAACTAGCGGGACCCCCTACGAGCAGTACTTC. The encoded protein is CASSQDRTSGTPYEQYF.

Only a few counts were recorded for this clonotype. This chain links TRBV29-1 with TRBJ2-5; 11 bases map to TRBD2. This CDR3 is 18 amino acids long. The ends lost 3 bases at V and 1 base at J; junction bases unmatched: 13. Germline-derived CDR1 and CDR2 are SQVTM and ANQGSEA. CDR3 DNA: TGCAGCGTTGACTTTGACCTGTCTAGCGGGAGGTTCCAAGAGACCCAGTACTTC. Protein: CSVDFDLSSGRFQETQYF.

This clonotype has only a few counts. J is TRBJ2-1 and V is TRBV12-3 or TRBV12-4; 8 bases fit TRBD2. V trimming: 4 bases; J trimming: 6 bases; junction bases outside the gene matches: 5. The CDR3 loop spans 14 amino acids. This chain's CDR3 is CASSYTSGGNEQFF. For the CDR3, the DNA is TGTGCCAGCAGTTACACTAGCGGCGGCAATGAGCAGTTCTTC.

This clonotype has only a few counts. The gene calls are TRBV29-1 and TRBJ1-1; no clear D. The V gene lost 7 bases and the J gene lost 4 bases, with 10 bases spanning the gap. Germline CDR1 reads SQVTM; CDR2 reads ANQGSEA. This CDR3 is 11 amino acids long. The CDR3 DNA follows: TGCAGCGGCCGGACGGGCACTGAAGCTTTCTTT. Its protein is CSGRTGTEAFF.

This clonotype turned up a few times. The V gene is TRBV7-9, the J gene TRBJ2-7; 12 bases are shared with TRBD1. There are 16 residues in the CDR3. Germline assignment: CDR1 SEHNR and CDR2 FQNEAQ (reference sequence). V lost 4 bases, J lost 4 bases, and 8 bases stayed unmatched. The CDR3 reads CASSSSPGQGAYEQYF. The CDR3, as DNA: TGTGCCAGCAGCTCGAGCCCGGGACAGGGGGCGTACGAGCAGTACTTC.

This clonotype was seen only a few times. The rearrangement links TRBV7-9 to TRBJ2-2; TRBD2 matches 14 bases. The germline CDR1 and CDR2 sequences are SEHNR and FQNEAQ (reference sequence). The V and J ends lost 6 bases and 1 base, in that order; junction bases with no gene match: 10. The CDR3 contains 19 residues. The CDR3 sequence is CASRGLAGGRGENTGELFF. The CDR3 DNA reads as TGTGCCAGCAGAGGACTAGCGGGAGGCCGGGGGGAGAACACCGGGGAGCTGTTTTTT.

This clonotype has ten or more counts. The chain uses TRBV20-1 and TRBJ2-2; a weak D match, TRBD1 (6 bases). The CDR3 spans 15 residues. The ends were cut back, 3 bases at V and 7 bases at J, with 18 bases in the middle. In germline, CDR1 is DFQATT, CDR2 SNEGSKA (reference sequence). CDR3 DNA: TGCAGTGCTAGGCGCCCGCACAGGGCGGACGGGGAGCTGTTTTTT. It encodes CSARRPHRADGELFF.

This clonotype showed up just a few times. V is TRBV5-1 and J is TRBJ2-7; no definite D call. The CDR3 length is 14 residues. The V gene lost 2 bases and the J gene lost 6 bases, with 15 bases spanning the gap. Germline values: CDR1 SGHRS, CDR2 YFSETQ. The CDR3 here is CASSFPDLAREQYF. CDR3 DNA sequence: TGCGCCAGCAGCTTTCCCGACTTAGCACGCGAGCAGTACTTC.

This clonotype appeared a few times. DNA for the CDR3: TGTGCCAGCAGCTATCCGGGACTAGCGGGAACCTACGAGCAGTACTTC. This gives the protein CASSYPGLAGTYEQYF. The V gene is TRBV7-8, the J gene TRBJ2-7; TRBD2 matches 13 bases. The CDR3 consists of 16 residues. From germline, CDR1 is SGHVS and CDR2 FQNEAQ. V was clipped by 4 bases and J by 2 bases; unmatched bases: 5.

V gene TRBV12-3 or TRBV12-4 combines with J gene TRBJ2-1; the match to TRBD1 covers 8 bases. The junction had 6 bases not matched to a gene; V was cut back by 4 bases and J by 4 bases. This CDR3 comprises 15 residues. The DNA of the CDR3 is TGTGCCAGCAGTTCTACAGGGGGAGAGTACAATGAGCAGTTCTTC. It yields the protein CASSSTGGEYNEQFF.

The chain couples TRBV7-8 to TRBJ2-7; D is unresolved. Germline values: CDR1 SGHVS, CDR2 FQNEAQ. This CDR3 region has 14 residues. Trimming pared 0 bases from V and 1 base from J, leaving 7 bases between. CDR3 DNA sequence: TGTGCCAGCAGCTTAGCGCTAATGTCCTACGAGCAGTACTTC. Protein: CASSLALMSYEQYF.

J is TRBJ1-2 and V is TRBV7-2; D might be TRBD1 (5 bases). CDR1 and CDR2 (germline): SGHTA, FQGNSA. The CDR3 covers 13 residues. V was shortened by 1 base and J by 6 bases, with 9 bases between the two germline ends. Here the CDR3 reads CASSLVGGDGYTF. The DNA for the CDR3 is TGTGCCAGCAGCTTAGTGGGGGGGGATGGCTACACCTTC. The complete variable domain, with remaining parts taken from reference TRBV7-2 and TRBJ1-2, reads GAGVSQSPSNKVTEKGKDVELRCDPISGHTALYWYRQSLGQGLEFLIYFQGNSAPDKSGLPSDRFSAERTGGSVSTLTIQRTQQEDSAVYLCASSLVGGDGYTFGSGTRLTVV.

The J gene is TRBJ2-3, the V gene TRBV27, with D perhaps assigned TRBD1 or TRBD2 (5 bases each). Germline V gene lookup returns CDR1 MNHEY and CDR2 SMNVEV (reference sequence). The CDR3 has 15 amino acids. Trimming took 6 bases from V and 4 from J, leaving 17 bases between them. The CDR3, as DNA: TGTGCCAGCAGCCCGATCCGGGACGTCGCAGATACGCAGTATTTT. Translating gives CASSPIRDVADTQYF.

This clonotype was observed a few times. The J gene is TRBJ2-5, the V gene TRBV7-2; perhaps TRBD1 as D (5 bases). The CDR3 covers 17 residues. Trimming shortened V by 4 bases and J by 5 bases, and 23 bases separated the two germline ends. Germline-derived CDR1 and CDR2 are SGHTA and FQGNSA. CDR3 in amino acids: CASSSYRTYVGSETQYF. DNA for the CDR3: TGTGCCAGCAGCTCATACCGGACATATGTGGGGTCGGAGACCCAGTACTTC.

The V gene is TRBV9, the J gene TRBJ2-1; tentative D call: TRBD2 (5 bases). CDR3 length equals 14 residues. Trimming stripped 0 bases from V and 8 bases from J, with 12 bases between. Germline CDR1 reads SGDLS; CDR2 reads YYNGEE. The DNA for the CDR3 is TGTGCCAGCAGCGTAGACCTAGCTACGGATGAGCAGTTCTTC. This translates into CASSVDLATDEQFF.

The rearrangement uses TRBV7-9 and TRBJ2-3; TRBD2 aligns across 10 bases. V trimming: 4 bases; J trimming: 3 bases; junction bases outside the gene matches: 10. CDR3 length equals 17 residues. Germline CDR1 and CDR2: SEHNR and FQNEAQ (reference sequence). The CDR3 sequence: CASSSSGLAAVTDTQYF. DNA for the CDR3: TGTGCCAGCAGCTCCTCAGGACTAGCGGCAGTTACAGATACGCAGTATTTT.